This TCR beta chain appears in the sequencing data of a study of immune evolution from preneoplasia to lung adenocarcinoma. Sequenced by immunoSEQ multiplex PCR; TCRdb stores in-frame clones only, minus some. The repertoire consists of 8,000 to 9,000 clones, with 75% to 90% occurring once and the leading ten covering around 8.8%. Study results and limitations: Later-stage lesions appeared to have more T cells, more diversity, less clonality.

The CDR3 length is 17 residues. Looked up from germline, CDR1 is SSHAT and CDR2 is FNYEAQ (reference sequence). A few counts support this clone. Its antigen remains unknown. The junction departs from the called germline gene at one end, perhaps through a read error. V and J are TRBV7-7 and TRBJ1-2; D is ambiguous. The sequence came from an older donor with lung adenocarcinoma. Sequencing used FFPE minimally invasive lung adenocarcinoma tissue. The CDR3 spells CASSLKPFDRATNGYTF. The DNA of the CDR3 is TGTGCTAGCAGCTTAAAACCGTTCGATCGGGCGACGAATGGCTACACCTTC.